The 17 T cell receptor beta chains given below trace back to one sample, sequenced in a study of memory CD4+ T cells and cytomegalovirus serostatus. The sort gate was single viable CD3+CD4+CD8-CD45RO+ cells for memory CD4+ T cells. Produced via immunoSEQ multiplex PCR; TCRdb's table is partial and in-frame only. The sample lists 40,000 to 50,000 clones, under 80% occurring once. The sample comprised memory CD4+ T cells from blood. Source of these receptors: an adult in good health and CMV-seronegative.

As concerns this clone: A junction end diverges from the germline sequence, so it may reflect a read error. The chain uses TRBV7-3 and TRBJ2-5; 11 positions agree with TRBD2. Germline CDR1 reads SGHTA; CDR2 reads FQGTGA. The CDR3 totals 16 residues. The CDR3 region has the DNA TGTGCCGGCAGCTTTCTAGCGGGGGGAGGCCAAGAGACCCAGTACTTC. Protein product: CAGSFLAGGGQETQYF.

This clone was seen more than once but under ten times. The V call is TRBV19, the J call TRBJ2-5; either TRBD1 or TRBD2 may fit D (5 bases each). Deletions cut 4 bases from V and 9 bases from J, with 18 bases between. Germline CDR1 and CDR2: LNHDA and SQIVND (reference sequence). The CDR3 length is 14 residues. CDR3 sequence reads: CASSSVGTDGAQYF. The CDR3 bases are TGTGCCAGTAGTAGTGTCGGGACCGACGGGGCCCAGTACTTC.

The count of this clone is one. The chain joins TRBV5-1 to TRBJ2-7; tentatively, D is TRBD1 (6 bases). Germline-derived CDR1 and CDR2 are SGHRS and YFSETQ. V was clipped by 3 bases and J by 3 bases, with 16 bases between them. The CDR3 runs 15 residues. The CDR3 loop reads CASSSLRAGDYEQYF. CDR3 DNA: TGCGCCAGCAGCTCCCTGAGGGCAGGGGACTACGAGCAGTACTTC.

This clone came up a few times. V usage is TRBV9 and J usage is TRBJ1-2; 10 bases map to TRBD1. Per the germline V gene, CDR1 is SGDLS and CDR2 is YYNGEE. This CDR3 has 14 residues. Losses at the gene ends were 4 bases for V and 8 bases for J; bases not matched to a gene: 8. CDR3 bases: TGTGCCAGCAGCATGGGGACAGGGGAGGGCGGCTACACCTTC. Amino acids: CASSMGTGEGGYTF. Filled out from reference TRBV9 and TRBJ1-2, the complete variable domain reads DSGVTQTPKHLITATGQRVTLRCSPRSGDLSVYWYQQSLDQGLQFLIQYYNGEERAKGNILERFSAQQFPDLHSELNLSSLELGDSALYFCASSMGTGEGGYTFGSGTRLTVV.

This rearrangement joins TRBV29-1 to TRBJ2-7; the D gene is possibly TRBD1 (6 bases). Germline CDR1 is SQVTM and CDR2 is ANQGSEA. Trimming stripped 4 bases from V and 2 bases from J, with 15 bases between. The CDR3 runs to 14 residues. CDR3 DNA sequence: TGCAGCGTTGGATTGCACAGGGAGCCCTACGAGCAGTACTTC. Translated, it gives CSVGLHREPYEQYF.

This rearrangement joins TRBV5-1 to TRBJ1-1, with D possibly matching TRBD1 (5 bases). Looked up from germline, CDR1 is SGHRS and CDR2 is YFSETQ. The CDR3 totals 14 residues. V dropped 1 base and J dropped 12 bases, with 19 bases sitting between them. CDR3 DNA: TGCGCCAGCAGCTTGAATAGGGACGCTCGAGGAACTTTCTTT. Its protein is CASSLNRDARGTFF.

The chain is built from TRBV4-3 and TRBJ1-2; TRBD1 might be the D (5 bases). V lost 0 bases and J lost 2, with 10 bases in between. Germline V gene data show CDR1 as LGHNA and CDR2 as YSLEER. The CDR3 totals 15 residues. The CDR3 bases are TGCGCCAGCAGCCAAGATTCGGGGGGAAACTATGGCTACACCTTC. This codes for CASSQDSGGNYGYTF.

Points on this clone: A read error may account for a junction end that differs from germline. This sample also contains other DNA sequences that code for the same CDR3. In DNA form, the CDR3 reads TGTGCCAGCAGCTTGGCGTCAGGGGTTTATGGCTACACTTTC. Protein: CASSLASGVYGYTF. This chain uses TRBV5-6 with TRBJ1-2, with TRBD1 as a possible D gene (6 bases). Germline V gene lookup returns CDR1 SGHDT and CDR2 YYEEEE. The CDR3 runs to 14 residues.

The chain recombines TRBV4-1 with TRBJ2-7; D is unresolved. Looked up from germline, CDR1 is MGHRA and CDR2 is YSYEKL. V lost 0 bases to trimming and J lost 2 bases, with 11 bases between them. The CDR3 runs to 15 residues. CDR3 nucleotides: TGCGCCAGCAGCCAAGATCGGTGGCTCCCCTACGAGCAGTACTTC. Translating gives CASSQDRWLPYEQYF.

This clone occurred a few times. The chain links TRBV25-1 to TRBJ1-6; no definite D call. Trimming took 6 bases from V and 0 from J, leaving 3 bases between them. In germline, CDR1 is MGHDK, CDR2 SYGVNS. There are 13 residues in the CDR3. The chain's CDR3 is CASRGSYNSPLHF. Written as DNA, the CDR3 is TGTGCCAGCAGGGGCTCCTATAATTCACCCCTCCACTTT.

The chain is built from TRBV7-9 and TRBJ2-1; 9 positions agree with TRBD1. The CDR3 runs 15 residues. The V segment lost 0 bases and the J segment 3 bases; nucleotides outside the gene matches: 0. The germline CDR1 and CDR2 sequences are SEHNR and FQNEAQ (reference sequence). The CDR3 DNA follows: TGTGCCAGCAGCTTAGCGGGACAGGGCTACAATGAGCAGTTCTTC. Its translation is CASSLAGQGYNEQFF.

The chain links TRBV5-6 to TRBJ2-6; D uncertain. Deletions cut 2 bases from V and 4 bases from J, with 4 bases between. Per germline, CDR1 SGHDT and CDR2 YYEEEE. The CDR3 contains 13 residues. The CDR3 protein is CASSFSGANVLTF. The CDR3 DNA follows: TGTGCCAGCAGCTTTTCCGGGGCCAACGTCCTGACTTTC.

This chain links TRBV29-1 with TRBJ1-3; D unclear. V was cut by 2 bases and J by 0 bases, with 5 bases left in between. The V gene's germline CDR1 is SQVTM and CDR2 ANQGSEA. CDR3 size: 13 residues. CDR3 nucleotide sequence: TGCAGCGTTGAACCAGGCTCTGGAAACACCATATATTTT. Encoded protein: CSVEPGSGNTIYF.

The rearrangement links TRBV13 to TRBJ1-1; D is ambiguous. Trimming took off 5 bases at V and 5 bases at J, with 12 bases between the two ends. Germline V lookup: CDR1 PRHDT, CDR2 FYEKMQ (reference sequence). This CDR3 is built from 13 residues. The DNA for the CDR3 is TGTGCCAGCAGCCTACGGCCCGAGACTGAAGCTTTCTTT. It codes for CASSLRPETEAFF. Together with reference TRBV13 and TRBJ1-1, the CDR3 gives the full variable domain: AAGVIQSPRHLIKEKRETATLKCYPIPRHDTVYWYQQGPGQDPQFLISFYEKMQSDKGSIPDRFSAQQFSDYHSELNMSSLELGDSALYFCASSLRPETEAFFGQGTRLTVV.

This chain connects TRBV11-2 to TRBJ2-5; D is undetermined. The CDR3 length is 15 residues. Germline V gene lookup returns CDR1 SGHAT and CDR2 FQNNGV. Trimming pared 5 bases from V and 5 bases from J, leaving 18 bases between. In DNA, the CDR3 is TGTGCCAGCAGCCTTTTTAACGCGAATGGGGAGACCCAGTACTTC. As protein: CASSLFNANGETQYF.

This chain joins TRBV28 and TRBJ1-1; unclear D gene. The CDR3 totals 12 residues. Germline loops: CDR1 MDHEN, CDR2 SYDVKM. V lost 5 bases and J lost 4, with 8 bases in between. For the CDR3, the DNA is TGTGCCAGCAGTCGCCTCAGCACTGAAGCTTTCTTT. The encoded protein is CASSRLSTEAFF.

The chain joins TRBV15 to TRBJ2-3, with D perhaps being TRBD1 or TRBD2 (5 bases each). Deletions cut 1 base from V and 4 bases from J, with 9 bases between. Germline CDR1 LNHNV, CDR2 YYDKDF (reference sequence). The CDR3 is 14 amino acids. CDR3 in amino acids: CATSRGGDADTQYF. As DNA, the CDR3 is TGTGCCACCAGCAGAGGAGGGGATGCAGATACGCAGTATTTT.